What follows are 16 T cell receptor beta chains derived from one specimen sequenced in a study of sequential checkpoint blockade in melanoma. Repertoires were generated with immunoSEQ multiplex PCR, while TCRdb's copy carries only in-frame clones and drops some. In the table there are some 25,000 clones, 70% to 80% of which are singletons. This sample's treatment: randomized to nivolumab then ipilimumab (arm A) or the reverse (arm B). The sequenced sample was CD8+ T cells sorted from blood (inferred from file names), obtained from a patient given nivolumab and ipilimumab in sequence. The receptors here all came from a human donor with melanoma.

The chain links TRBV7-6 to TRBJ2-1; a possible D gene is TRBD1 (6 bases). With 5 bases removed from V and 6 bases from J, the gap between germline ends came to 14 bases. This CDR3 has 14 amino acids. CDR1 is SGHVS, CDR2 FNYEAQ, per germline. The CDR3 DNA follows: TGTGCCAGCAGCCGAATCGGACAGCCCAATGAGCAGTTCTTC. This sequence encodes CASSRIGQPNEQFF.

V usage is TRBV29-1 and J usage is TRBJ2-7, with D perhaps TRBD1 (6 bases). The length of the CDR3 is 13 residues. The V gene's germline CDR1 is SQVTM and CDR2 ANQGSEA. V shed 2 bases and J shed 0 bases, with 8 bases lying between them. DNA for the CDR3: TGCAGCGTTGAACAGGGGCACTCCTACGAGCAGTACTTC. Residues: CSVEQGHSYEQYF.

In this sample, this clone turned up a few times. V usage is TRBV19 and J usage is TRBJ1-1; the D gene is possibly TRBD1 (6 bases). CDR1 is LNHDA and CDR2 is SQIVND in the germline V gene (reference sequence). V was pared by 2 bases and J by 0 bases, with 10 bases between. CDR3 size: 15 residues. CDR3 residues: CASSIFAGVNTEAFF. The CDR3 nucleotides read TGTGCCAGTAGTATATTCGCAGGGGTGAACACTGAAGCTTTCTTT.

This clone has only one observation. V usage is TRBV13 and J usage is TRBJ2-5, with D perhaps matching TRBD2 (6 bases). Trimming left V 2 bases short and J 2 bases short, with 9 bases between. Germline V gene sequence: CDR1 PRHDT, CDR2 FYEKMQ (reference sequence). The CDR3 totals 14 residues. The CDR3 sequence: CASSLRGTQETQYF. DNA of the CDR3: TGTGCCAGCAGCTTACGGGGGACTCAAGAGACCCAGTACTTC.

This chain links TRBV19 with TRBJ1-5, with D perhaps matching TRBD1 (5 bases). CDR1 is LNHDA, CDR2 SQIVND, per germline (reference sequence). This CDR3 contains 16 residues. Trimming cost V 5 bases and J 4 bases, with 18 bases left between them. The DNA for the CDR3 is TGTGCCAGTAGTGACCAGGGCGCAGGTGGGAATCAGCCCCAGCATTTT. Translated: CASSDQGAGGNQPQHF.

Only one count was recorded for this clone. This chain connects TRBV19 to TRBJ2-1; perhaps TRBD2 as D (5 bases). Trimming shortened V by 5 bases and J by 7 bases, and 9 bases separated the two germline ends. Germline-derived CDR1 and CDR2 are LNHDA and SQIVND (reference sequence). This CDR3 contains 12 residues. The CDR3 loop reads CASSPRVNEQFF. The CDR3 bases are TGTGCCAGTAGTCCGCGGGTGAATGAGCAGTTCTTC.

The chain has TRBV19 and TRBJ2-1; 10 bases agree with TRBD2. Germline V gene lookup returns CDR1 LNHDA and CDR2 SQIVND (reference sequence). CDR3 length: 20 residues. V lost 5 bases and J lost 2; bases outside the gene matches: 18. CDR3 residues: CASSLSPGTSAPPAYNEQFF. Here the CDR3 DNA reads TGTGCCAGTAGTCTAAGTCCCGGGACTAGCGCTCCCCCGGCCTACAATGAGCAGTTCTTC.

This chain links TRBV28 with TRBJ1-5; the D is unclear. The germline gives CDR1 MDHEN, CDR2 SYDVKM. The CDR3 is 16 amino acids. The V gene lost 6 bases and the J gene lost 3 bases, with 18 bases spanning the gap. The DNA of the CDR3 is TGTGCCAGCAGCCCCGGGTGGAGGGAAAACAATCAGCCCCAGCATTTT. Its translation: CASSPGWRENNQPQHF.

This chain uses TRBV19 with TRBJ2-7; D not certain. CDR1 and CDR2 from the germline V gene are LNHDA and SQIVND (reference sequence). The CDR3 has 13 amino acids. Trimming shortened V by 3 bases and J by 3 bases, and 9 bases separated the two germline ends. CDR3 DNA sequence: TGTGCCAGTAGTATGGCTGAAGACTACGAGCAGTACTTC. The encoded protein is CASSMAEDYEQYF.

The chain links TRBV27 to TRBJ2-7, with D possibly TRBD1 on 6 matching bases. Germline V gives CDR1 MNHEY, CDR2 SMNVEV (reference sequence). Trimming cost V 6 bases and J 5 bases, with 17 bases left between them. CDR3 length equals 14 residues. CDR3: CASRGQGPSDEQYF. The CDR3 DNA reads TGTGCCAGCAGAGGGCAGGGGCCCTCGGACGAGCAGTACTTC.

This sequence joins TRBV4-1 and TRBJ2-5; 9 bases align to TRBD1. The assigned J gene may be wrong: the sequence end matches TRBJ2-7 better. The CDR3 is made up of 15 amino acids. CDR1 and CDR2 from the germline V gene are MGHRA and YSYEKL. CDR3 sequence: CASSILGDRGDEQYF. As DNA, the CDR3 is TGCGCCAGCAGCATTCTAGGCGACAGGGGGGACGAGCAGTACTTC.

This sequence joins TRBV6-1 and TRBJ1-1; maybe TRBD1 (6 bases). The V gene's germline CDR1 is MNHNS and CDR2 SASEGT. The V and J ends lost 3 bases and 11 bases respectively, with 13 bases between them. The CDR3 length is 12 residues. The chain's CDR3 is CASSDQGPVAFF. CDR3 bases: TGTGCCAGCAGTGACCAGGGGCCCGTGGCTTTCTTT.

V gene TRBV28 combines with J gene TRBJ1-5; 7 bases align to TRBD1. The germline V gene has CDR1 MDHEN and CDR2 SYDVKM. This CDR3 has 15 amino acids. V trimming: 5 bases; J trimming: 1 base; junction bases outside the gene matches: 5. CDR3 DNA sequence: TGTGCCAGCAGTCCCCACAGGGGAAGCAATCAGCCCCAGCATTTT. Amino acids: CASSPHRGSNQPQHF. The variable domain in full, completed from reference TRBV28 and TRBJ1-5, reads DVKVTQSSRYLVKRTGEKVFLECVQDMDHENMFWYRQDPGLGLRLIYFSYDVKMKEKGDIPEGYSVSREKKERFSLILESASTNQTSMYLCASSPHRGSNQPQHFGDGTRLSIL.

The chain links TRBV27 to TRBJ2-7; tentatively, D is TRBD2 (6 bases). Germline V CDR1 and CDR2: MNHEY, SMNVEV (reference sequence). Trimming took 3 bases from V and 6 from J, leaving 9 bases between them. This CDR3 is built from 12 residues. The CDR3 sequence: CASSFGTGEQYF. CDR3 in DNA: TGTGCCAGCAGTTTCGGGACTGGCGAGCAGTACTTC.

The chain's CDR3 is CASSQDPRQETQYF. CDR3 DNA: TGCGCCAGCAGCCAAGACCCCAGACAAGAGACCCAGTACTTC. The chain has TRBV4-1 and TRBJ2-5; D gene unclear. CDR3 length: 14 residues. Trimming removed 0 bases from V and 2 bases from J, with 7 bases in between. The germline gives CDR1 MGHRA, CDR2 YSYEKL.

Note on this clone: The sample carries other DNA sequences with the same CDR3. This chain joins TRBV19 and TRBJ2-1, with D hard to call. The CDR3 is 13 residues long. V dropped 5 bases and J dropped 0 bases, with 5 bases sitting between them. Germline CDR1 reads LNHDA; CDR2 reads SQIVND (reference sequence). For the CDR3, the DNA is TGTGCCAGTAGTCCCAGCTCCTACAATGAGCAGTTCTTC. Amino acid sequence: CASSPSSYNEQFF.